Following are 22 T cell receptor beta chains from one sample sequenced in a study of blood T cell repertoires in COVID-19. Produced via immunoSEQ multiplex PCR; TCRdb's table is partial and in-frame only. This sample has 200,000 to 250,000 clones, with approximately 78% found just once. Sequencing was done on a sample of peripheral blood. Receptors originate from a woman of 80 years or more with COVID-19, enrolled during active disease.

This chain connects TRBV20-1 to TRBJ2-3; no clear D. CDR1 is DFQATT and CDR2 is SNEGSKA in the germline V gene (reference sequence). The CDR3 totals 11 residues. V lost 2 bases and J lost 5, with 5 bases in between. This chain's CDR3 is CSARIRDTQYF. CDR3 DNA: TGCAGTGCTAGAATCAGAGATACGCAGTATTTT.

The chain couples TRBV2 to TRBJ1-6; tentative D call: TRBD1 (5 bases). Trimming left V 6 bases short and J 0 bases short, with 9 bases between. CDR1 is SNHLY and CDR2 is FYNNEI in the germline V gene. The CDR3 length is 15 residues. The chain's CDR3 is CASRGQGSYNSPLHF. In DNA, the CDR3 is TGTGCCAGCAGAGGCCAGGGCTCCTATAATTCACCCCTCCACTTT.

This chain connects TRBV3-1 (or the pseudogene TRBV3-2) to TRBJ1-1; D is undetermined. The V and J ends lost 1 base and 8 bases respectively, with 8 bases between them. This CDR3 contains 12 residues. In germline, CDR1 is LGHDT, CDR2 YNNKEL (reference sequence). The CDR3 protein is CASSQGVAEAFF. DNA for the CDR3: TGTGCCAGCAGCCAAGGAGTTGCGGAAGCTTTCTTT.

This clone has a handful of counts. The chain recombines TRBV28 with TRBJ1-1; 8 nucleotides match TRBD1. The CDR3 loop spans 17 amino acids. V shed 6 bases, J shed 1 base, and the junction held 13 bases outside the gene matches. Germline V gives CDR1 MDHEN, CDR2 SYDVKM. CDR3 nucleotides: TGTGCCAGCAGCCCTCCGGGCAGGGGGCGAGGGAACACTGAAGCTTTCTTT. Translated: CASSPPGRGRGNTEAFF. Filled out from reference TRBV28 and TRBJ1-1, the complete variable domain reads DVKVTQSSRYLVKRTGEKVFLECVQDMDHENMFWYRQDPGLGLRLIYFSYDVKMKEKGDIPEGYSVSREKKERFSLILESASTNQTSMYLCASSPPGRGRGNTEAFFGQGTRLTVV.

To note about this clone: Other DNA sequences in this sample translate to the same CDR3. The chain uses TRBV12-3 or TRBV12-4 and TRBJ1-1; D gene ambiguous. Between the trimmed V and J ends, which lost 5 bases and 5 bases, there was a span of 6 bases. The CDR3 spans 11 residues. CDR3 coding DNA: TGTGCCAGCAGTAGGAGTACTGAAGCTTTCTTT. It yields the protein CASSRSTEAFF.

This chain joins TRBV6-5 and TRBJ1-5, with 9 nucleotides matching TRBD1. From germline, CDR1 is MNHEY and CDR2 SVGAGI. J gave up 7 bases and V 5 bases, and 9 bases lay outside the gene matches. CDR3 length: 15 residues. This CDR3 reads CASSPDRGYGQPQHF. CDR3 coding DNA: TGTGCCAGCAGTCCTGACAGGGGGTACGGACAGCCCCAGCATTTT.

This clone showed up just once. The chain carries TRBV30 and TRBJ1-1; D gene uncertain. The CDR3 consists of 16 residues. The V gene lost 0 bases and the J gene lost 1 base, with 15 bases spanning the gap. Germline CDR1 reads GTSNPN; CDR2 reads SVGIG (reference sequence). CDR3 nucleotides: TGTGCCTGGAGTGTAAGAAGCGTTCGGGAGAACACTGAAGCTTTCTTT. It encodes CAWSVRSVRENTEAFF. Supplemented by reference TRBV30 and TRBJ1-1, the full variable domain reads SQTIHQWPATLVQPVGSPLSLECTVEGTSNPNLYWYRQAAGRGLQLLFYSVGIGQISSEVPQNLSASRPQDRQFILSSKKLLLSDSGFYLCAWSVRSVRENTEAFFGQGTRLTVV.

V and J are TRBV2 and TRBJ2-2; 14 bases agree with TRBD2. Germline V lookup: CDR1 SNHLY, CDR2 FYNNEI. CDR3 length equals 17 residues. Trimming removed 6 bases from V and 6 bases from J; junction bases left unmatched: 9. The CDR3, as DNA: TGTGCCAGCAGCCTAGGACTAGCGGGAGGTGGTCCCGGGGAGCTGTTTTTT. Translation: CASSLGLAGGGPGELFF.

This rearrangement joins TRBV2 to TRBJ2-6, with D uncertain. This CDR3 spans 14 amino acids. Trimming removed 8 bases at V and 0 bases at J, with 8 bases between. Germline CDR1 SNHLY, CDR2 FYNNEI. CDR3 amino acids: CASYKLSGANVLTF. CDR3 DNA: TGTGCCAGCTATAAGCTCTCTGGGGCCAACGTCCTGACTTTC.

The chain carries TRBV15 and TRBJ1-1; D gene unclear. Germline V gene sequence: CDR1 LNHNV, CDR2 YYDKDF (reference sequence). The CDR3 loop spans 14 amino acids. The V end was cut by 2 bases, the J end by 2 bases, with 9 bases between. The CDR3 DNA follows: TGTGCCACCAGCAGACCTAGTCCAAACACTGAAGCTTTCTTT. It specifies CATSRPSPNTEAFF.

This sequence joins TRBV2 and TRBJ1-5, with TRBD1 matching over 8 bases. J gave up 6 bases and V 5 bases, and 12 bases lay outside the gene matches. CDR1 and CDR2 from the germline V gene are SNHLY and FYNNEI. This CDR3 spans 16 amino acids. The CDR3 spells CASSPHGQGLSQPQHF. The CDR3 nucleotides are TGTGCCAGCAGTCCTCACGGACAGGGTCTTAGTCAGCCCCAGCATTTT.

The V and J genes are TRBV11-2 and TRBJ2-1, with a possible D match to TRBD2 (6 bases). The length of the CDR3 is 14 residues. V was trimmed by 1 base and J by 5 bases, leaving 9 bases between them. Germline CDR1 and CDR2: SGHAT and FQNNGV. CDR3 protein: CASSLGTKNNEQFF. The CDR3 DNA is TGTGCCAGCAGCTTAGGGACTAAAAACAATGAGCAGTTCTTC.

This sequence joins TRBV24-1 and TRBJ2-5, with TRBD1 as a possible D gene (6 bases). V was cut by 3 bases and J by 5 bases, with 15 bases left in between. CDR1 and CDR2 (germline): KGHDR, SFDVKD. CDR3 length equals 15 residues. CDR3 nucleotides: TGTGCCACCAGTGATGTCAGCAGGGGCGCGGAGACCCAGTACTTC. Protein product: CATSDVSRGAETQYF.

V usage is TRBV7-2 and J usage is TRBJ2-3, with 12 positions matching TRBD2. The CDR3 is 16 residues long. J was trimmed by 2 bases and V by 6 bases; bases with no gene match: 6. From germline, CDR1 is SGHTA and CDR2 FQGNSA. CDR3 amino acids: CASRSGLAGYTDTQYF. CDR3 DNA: TGTGCCAGCAGGTCGGGACTAGCGGGTTACACAGATACGCAGTATTTT. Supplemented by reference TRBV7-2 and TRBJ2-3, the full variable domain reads GAGVSQSPSNKVTEKGKDVELRCDPISGHTALYWYRQSLGQGLEFLIYFQGNSAPDKSGLPSDRFSAERTGGSVSTLTIQRTQQEDSAVYLCASRSGLAGYTDTQYFGPGTRLTVL.

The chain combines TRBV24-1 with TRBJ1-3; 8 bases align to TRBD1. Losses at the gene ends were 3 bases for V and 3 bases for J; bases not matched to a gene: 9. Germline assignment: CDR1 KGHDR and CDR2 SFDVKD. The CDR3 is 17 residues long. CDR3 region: CATSDPGQGKGGNTIYF. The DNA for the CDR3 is TGTGCCACCAGTGATCCAGGACAGGGTAAGGGTGGAAACACCATATATTTT.

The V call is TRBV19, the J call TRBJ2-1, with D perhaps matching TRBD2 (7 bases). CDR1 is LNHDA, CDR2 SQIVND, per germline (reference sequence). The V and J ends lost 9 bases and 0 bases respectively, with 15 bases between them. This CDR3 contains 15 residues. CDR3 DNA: TGTGCCAGCGTCGGGGGGCCTAGCTCCTACAATGAGCAGTTCTTC. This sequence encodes CASVGGPSSYNEQFF. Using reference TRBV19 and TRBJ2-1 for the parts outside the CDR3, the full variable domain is DGGITQSPKYLFRKEGQNVTLSCEQNLNHDAMYWYRQDPGQGLRLIYYSQIVNDFQKGDIAEGYSVSREKKESFPLTVTSAQKNPTAFYLCASVGGPSSYNEQFFGPGTRLTVL.

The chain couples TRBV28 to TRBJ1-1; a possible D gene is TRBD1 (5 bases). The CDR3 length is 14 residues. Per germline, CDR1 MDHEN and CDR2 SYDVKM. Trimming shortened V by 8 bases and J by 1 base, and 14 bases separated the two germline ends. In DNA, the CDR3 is TGTGCCAGCTGGCAGGGCGCCGGGAACACTGAAGCTTTCTTT. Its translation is CASWQGAGNTEAFF.

CDR3 amino acids: CASSLRGGGNTIYF. DNA of the CDR3: TGCGCCAGCAGCTTGAGGGGCGGCGGAAACACCATATATTTT. The V gene is TRBV5-1, the J gene TRBJ1-3; D is perhaps TRBD1 (5 bases). In germline, CDR1 is SGHRS, CDR2 YFSETQ. The CDR3 has 14 amino acids. Trimming removed 1 base from V and 4 bases from J, with 9 bases in between.

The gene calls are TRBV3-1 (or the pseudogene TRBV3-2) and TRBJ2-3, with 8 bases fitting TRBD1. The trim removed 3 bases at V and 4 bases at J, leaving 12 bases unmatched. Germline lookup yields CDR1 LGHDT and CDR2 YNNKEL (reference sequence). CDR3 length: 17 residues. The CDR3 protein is CASSQRSTGVGSDTQYF. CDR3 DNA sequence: TGTGCCAGCAGCCAGAGGTCGACAGGGGTTGGCTCAGATACGCAGTATTTT.

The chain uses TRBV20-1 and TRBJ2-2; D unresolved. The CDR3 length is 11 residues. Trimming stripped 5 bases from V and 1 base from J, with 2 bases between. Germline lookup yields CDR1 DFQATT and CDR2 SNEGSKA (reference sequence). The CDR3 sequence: CSAQNTGELFF. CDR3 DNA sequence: TGCAGTGCTCAGAACACCGGGGAGCTGTTTTTT.

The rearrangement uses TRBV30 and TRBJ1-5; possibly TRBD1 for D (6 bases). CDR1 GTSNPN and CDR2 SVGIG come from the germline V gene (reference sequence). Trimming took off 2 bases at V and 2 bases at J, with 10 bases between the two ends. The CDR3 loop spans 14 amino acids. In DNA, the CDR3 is TGTGCCTGGAGTAAGGGGGTTGGCAATCAGCCCCAGCATTTT. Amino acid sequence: CAWSKGVGNQPQHF. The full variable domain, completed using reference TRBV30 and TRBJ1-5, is SQTIHQWPATLVQPVGSPLSLECTVEGTSNPNLYWYRQAAGRGLQLLFYSVGIGQISSEVPQNLSASRPQDRQFILSSKKLLLSDSGFYLCAWSKGVGNQPQHFGDGTRLSIL.

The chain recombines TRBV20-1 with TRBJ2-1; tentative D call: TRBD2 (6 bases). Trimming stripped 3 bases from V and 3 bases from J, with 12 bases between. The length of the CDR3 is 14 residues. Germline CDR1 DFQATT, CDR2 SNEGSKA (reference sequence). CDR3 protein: CSASSSGRYNEQFF. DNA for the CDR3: TGCAGTGCTAGTTCCAGCGGGCGCTACAATGAGCAGTTCTTC.